This T cell receptor (beta chain) originates from a study of CD8 T cells in Susac syndrome. This clonotype was seen a single time. Reverse transcription of roughly 0.45 to 1 ug RNA was performed with random hexamers. TCRdb processed the immunoSEQ multiplex PCR reads anew with MiXCR; each CDR3 protein has one entry. The table lists about 140,000 distinct CDR3 sequences, approximately 95% of them singletons. Trimming pared 2 bases from V and 2 bases from J, leaving 10 bases between. Germline CDR1 and CDR2: MDHEN and SYDVKM. The CDR3 is 15 amino acids. The sequenced sample was CD4+ T cells from PBMCs. The source is a human donor with Susac syndrome. The rearrangement joins TRBV28 to TRBJ1-5; D is undetermined. The CDR3 bases are TGTGCCAGCAGTTTAGGGAGCCTGGGCAATCAGCCCCAGCATTTT. Translating it yields CASSLGSLGNQPQHF.